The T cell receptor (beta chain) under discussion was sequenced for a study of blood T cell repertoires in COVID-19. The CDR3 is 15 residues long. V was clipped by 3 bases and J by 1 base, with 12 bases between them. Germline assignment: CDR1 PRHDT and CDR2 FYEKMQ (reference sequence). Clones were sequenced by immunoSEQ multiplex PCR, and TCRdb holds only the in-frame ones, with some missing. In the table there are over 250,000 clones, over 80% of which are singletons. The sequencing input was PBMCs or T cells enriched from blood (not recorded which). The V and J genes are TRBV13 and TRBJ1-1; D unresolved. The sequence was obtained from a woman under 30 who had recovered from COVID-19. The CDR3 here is CASSFTGSSNTEAFF. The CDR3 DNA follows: TGTGCCAGCAGCTTTACGGGGAGTTCGAACACTGAAGCTTTCTTT.